Each of the 22 T cell receptor beta chains below was sequenced from the same sample in a study of T cell changes during pregnancy in multiple sclerosis. Using immunoSEQ multiplex PCR, the repertoire was profiled, and TCRdb retains in-frame clones only, with some absent. The sample holds tens of thousands of clones, about nine tenths seen once. This specimen was peripheral blood, taken in the second trimester of pregnancy. These receptors came from a female donor with multiple sclerosis, enrolled in a pregnancy study.

The chain is built from TRBV11-3 and TRBJ2-3, with 7 bases identical to TRBD2. Germline assignment: CDR1 SGHNT and CDR2 YENEEA. Unmatched junction bases numbered 4, after V lost 6 bases and J lost 1 base. The CDR3 runs to 14 residues. The DNA for the CDR3 is TGTGCCAGCAGGTCGGGGGGTCGCACAGATACGCAGTATTTT. This gives the protein CASRSGGRTDTQYF.

The chain combines TRBV2 with TRBJ1-2, with 10 bases lining up with TRBD1. The germline gives CDR1 SNHLY, CDR2 FYNNEI. The CDR3 is 15 amino acids. The trim removed 1 base at V and 7 bases at J, leaving 6 bases unmatched. The CDR3 DNA sequence: TGTGCCAGCAGTGAAGTTGGACAGGGGGTTGGTGGCTACACCTTC. This codes for CASSEVGQGVGGYTF.

The chain is built from TRBV6-1 and TRBJ1-6; D not resolved. Germline CDR1 MNHNS, CDR2 SASEGT. Trimming took 0 bases from V and 2 from J, leaving 14 bases between them. The CDR3 sequence is 18 residues long. The CDR3 loop reads CASSEAPPQSAYNSPLHF. CDR3 DNA: TGTGCCAGCAGTGAAGCCCCCCCCCAGAGCGCCTATAATTCACCCCTCCACTTT.

The chain has TRBV12-1 and TRBJ1-6. TRBV12-1 counts as a pseudogene. The CDR3 extends over 14 amino acids. For the CDR3, the DNA is TGTGCCAGCAGCCGGGAGAAGGACGAGTCACCCCTCCACTTT. Translation gives CASSREKDESPLHF.

The genes are TRBV6-5 and TRBJ2-4; D perhaps matches TRBD1 (6 bases). CDR3 length equals 13 residues. Trimming cost V 8 bases and J 6 bases, with 14 bases left between them. In germline, CDR1 is MNHEY, CDR2 SVGAGI. DNA for the CDR3: TGTGCCAGCCGCCTCAGGGACATAAACATTCAGTACTTC. It encodes CASRLRDINIQYF.

The J gene is TRBJ2-1, the V gene TRBV28, with 7 bases matching TRBD1. Germline CDR1 MDHEN, CDR2 SYDVKM. The CDR3 length is 12 residues. Trimming at V came to 8 bases and at J to 6 bases, leaving 4 bases not matched to a gene. The CDR3 DNA reads TGTGCCAGCCTTGGGACAGCCAATGAGCAGTTCTTC. It is translated as CASLGTANEQFF.

V usage is TRBV5-1 and J usage is TRBJ2-2; possibly TRBD2 for D (5 bases). This CDR3 is 14 amino acids long. V lost 4 bases and J lost 2, with 9 bases in between. The V gene's germline CDR1 is SGHRS and CDR2 YFSETQ. In nucleotides, the CDR3 is TGCGCCAGCAGCCAAGCGGTTAACACCGGGGAGCTGTTTTTT. Translated, it gives CASSQAVNTGELFF.

The V and J genes are TRBV6-5 and TRBJ1-1; D perhaps matches TRBD1 (6 bases). Germline values: CDR1 MNHEY, CDR2 SVGAGI. V was pared by 0 bases and J by 0 bases, with 11 bases between. The CDR3 is 16 residues long. CDR3 DNA sequence: TGTGCCAGCAGTTACTCGAGTCAGGGGTTGAACACTGAAGCTTTCTTT. Protein: CASSYSSQGLNTEAFF.

The chain recombines TRBV15 with TRBJ2-2, with a weak D call TRBD2 (5 bases). The CDR3 consists of 14 residues. Between the trimmed V and J ends, which lost 5 bases and 1 base, there was a span of 8 bases. Germline values: CDR1 LNHNV, CDR2 YYDKDF (reference sequence). DNA for the CDR3: TGTGCCACCAGCGTAACTAGGAACACCGGGGAGCTGTTTTTT. The encoded protein is CATSVTRNTGELFF. The variable domain in full, completed from reference TRBV15 and TRBJ2-2, reads DAMVIQNPRYQVTQFGKPVTLSCSQTLNHNVMYWYQQKSSQAPKLLFHYYDKDFNNEADTPDNFQSRRPNTSFCFLDIRSPGLGDTAMYLCATSVTRNTGELFFGEGSRLTVL.

This clone was seen once. The J gene is TRBJ2-1, the V gene TRBV5-1, with a possible D match to TRBD2 (6 bases). V shed 4 bases and J shed 4 bases, with 15 bases lying between them. Per germline, CDR1 SGHRS and CDR2 YFSETQ. CDR3 length: 15 residues. The chain's CDR3 is CASSLRDFRYNEQFF. The CDR3 coding sequence is TGCGCCAGCAGCCTCCGGGACTTCCGTTACAATGAGCAGTTCTTC.

V gene TRBV6-6 combines with J gene TRBJ2-7, with a tentative D call TRBD2 (5 bases). The CDR3 extends over 12 amino acids. V shed 2 bases and J shed 7 bases, with 9 bases lying between them. Germline CDR1 and CDR2: MNHNY and SVGAGI (reference sequence). CDR3 residues: CASSYEGREQYF. CDR3 coding DNA: TGTGCCAGCAGTTACGAGGGAAGGGAGCAGTACTTC.

The V call is TRBV5-6, the J call TRBJ2-1, with a possible D match to TRBD1 (7 bases). This CDR3 comprises 16 residues. V dropped 1 base and J dropped 4 bases, with 15 bases sitting between them. From germline, CDR1 is SGHDT and CDR2 YYEEEE. CDR3 coding DNA: TGTGCCAGCAGCTTGAGGGGGCGGGGACAGTACAATGAGCAGTTCTTC. This codes for CASSLRGRGQYNEQFF.

V and J are TRBV28 and TRBJ2-7; 11 bases line up with TRBD2. Per the germline V gene, CDR1 is MDHEN and CDR2 is SYDVKM. The CDR3 has 14 residues. Unmatched junction bases numbered 5, after V lost 10 bases and J lost 0 bases. DNA of the CDR3: TGTGCCACAGGGACTAGCGGTTACTCCTACGAGCAGTACTTC. Protein: CATGTSGYSYEQYF.

This sequence joins TRBV9 and TRBJ1-5; D unresolved. The CDR3 sequence is 15 residues long. Germline V gene data show CDR1 as SGDLS and CDR2 as YYNGEE. The V end was cut by 0 bases, the J end by 2 bases, with 9 bases between. The CDR3 loop reads CASSVDPLGNQPQHF. The DNA of the CDR3 is TGTGCCAGCAGCGTAGACCCGCTAGGCAATCAGCCCCAGCATTTT.

Only a few counts were recorded for this clone. This sequence joins TRBV18 and TRBJ1-1; D perhaps matches TRBD1 (5 bases). The V end lost 4 bases, the J end lost 3 bases, and 9 bases lay between the germline ends. The CDR3 runs to 13 residues. Germline CDR1 reads KGHSH; CDR2 reads LQKENI. The CDR3 loop is CASSLGGDTEAFF. As DNA, the CDR3 is TGTGCCAGCTCACTCGGGGGGGACACTGAAGCTTTCTTT.

The chain couples TRBV2 to TRBJ2-1; TRBD2 agrees at 7 bases. The CDR3 covers 16 residues. Trimming at V came to 4 bases and at J to 4 bases, leaving 10 bases not matched to a gene. The germline gives CDR1 SNHLY, CDR2 FYNNEI. CDR3 nucleotide sequence: TGTGCCAGCAGTGTAGAGCTAGCGGTTGGGTACAATGAGCAGTTCTTC. Its translation is CASSVELAVGYNEQFF.

CDR3 coding DNA: TGTGCCAGCAGCCTCAAACAGGGATTAGAGCAGTACTTC. Translating gives CASSLKQGLEQYF. V and J are TRBV7-3 and TRBJ2-7; D is perhaps TRBD1 (6 bases). Germline assignment: CDR1 SGHTA and CDR2 FQGTGA. This CDR3 is 13 amino acids long. The V gene lost 5 bases and the J gene lost 7 bases, with 15 bases spanning the gap.

V is TRBV5-1 and J is TRBJ2-5; possibly TRBD1 for D (5 bases). Germline V CDR1 and CDR2: SGHRS, YFSETQ. CDR3 size: 12 residues. V lost 0 bases to trimming and J lost 5 bases, with 5 bases between them. This chain's CDR3 is CASSLEGETQYF. CDR3 bases: TGCGCCAGCAGCTTGGAGGGGGAGACCCAGTACTTC.

The chain has TRBV7-3 and TRBJ1-1; 9 nucleotides match TRBD1. The CDR3 is made up of 14 amino acids. CDR1 is SGHTA and CDR2 is FQGTGA in the germline V gene. V was pared by 4 bases and J by 8 bases, with 8 bases of the junction left unmatched. CDR3 DNA: TGTGCCAGCAGCTCAACATCCGGGACAGGGGAAGCTTTCTTT. Residues: CASSSTSGTGEAFF. The full variable domain, completed using reference TRBV7-3 and TRBJ1-1, is GAGVSQTPSNKVTEKGKYVELRCDPISGHTALYWYRQSLGQGPEFLIYFQGTGAADDSGLPNDRFFAVRPEGSVSTLKIQRTERGDSAVYLCASSSTSGTGEAFFGQGTRLTVV.

V gene TRBV4-3 combines with J gene TRBJ2-5; TRBD2 is a possible D gene (6 bases). V shed 0 bases and J shed 5 bases, with 22 bases lying between them. The CDR3 consists of 18 residues. Per the germline V gene, CDR1 is LGHNA and CDR2 is YSLEER. In DNA, the CDR3 is TGCGCCAGCAGCCAAGATTTTTTCAAGGATTTTCGGGGGGAGACCCAGTACTTC. It is translated as CASSQDFFKDFRGETQYF.

CDR3 sequence (DNA): TGCGCCACCCCACGGGGGAGAGATCCCACCGGGGAGCTGTTTTTT. Encoded protein: CATPRGRDPTGELFF. The chain recombines TRBV5-1 with TRBJ2-2, with a possible D match to TRBD2 (6 bases). Germline V gives CDR1 SGHRS, CDR2 YFSETQ. Trimming left V 9 bases short and J 4 bases short, with 19 bases between. The CDR3 is made up of 15 amino acids.

CDR3 region: CASSPFPYRGSYNEQFF. CDR3 nucleotide sequence: TGTGCCAGCTCACCATTTCCATACAGGGGGTCCTACAATGAGCAGTTCTTC. The chain has TRBV18 and TRBJ2-1, with 8 positions matching TRBD1. Germline values: CDR1 KGHSH, CDR2 LQKENI. The CDR3 covers 17 residues. Unmatched junction bases numbered 7, after V lost 2 bases and J lost 1 base.